This TCR beta chain was observed in a study of cytomegalovirus exposure and HLA in healthy donors. CDR1 is ENHRY, CDR2 SYGVKD, per germline. The CDR3 covers 17 residues. Trimming shortened V by 10 bases and J by 0 bases, and 21 bases separated the two germline ends. This clone appeared a single time. The PCR employed 60 Vbeta primers together with 13 Jbeta primers. Authors' analysis steps: Per a later analysis, the number of unique TCR beta chains was some 80 million, of which roughly 10 million were shared. Only in-frame clones appear in the TCRdb table, and some are missing; sequencing was by immunoSEQ multiplex PCR. D and trimming were read from the DNA, whereas the V and J calls and clone size are those reported in that table. The sample includes roughly 150,000 clones, about 75% of them seen just once.

J is TRBJ2-2 and V is TRBV10-3; maybe TRBD2 (6 bases). The receptor's source is a woman under 40 in good health and CMV-seronegative. Sequenced material: PBMCs. The CDR3 DNA sequence: TGTGCCACCCGAGAGGGTAGCGGTCTCGCGAACACCGGGGAGCTGTTTTTT. This sequence encodes CATREGSGLANTGELFF.